These 14 T cell receptor beta chains originate from one sample sequenced in a study of technical replicates of blood from several donors. Profiled with immunoSEQ multiplex PCR; TCRdb holds only in-frame clones, not every one. This table holds 82,000 or so clones, 96% found once. Sequencing was carried out using T cells isolated from PBMCs. The source is a human donor in good health.

The chain employs TRBV19 and TRBJ2-1; 9 nucleotides match TRBD1. The CDR3 runs to 16 residues. Trimming took 8 bases from V and 5 from J; bases not matched to a gene: 13. The germline V gene encodes CDR1 LNHDA and CDR2 SQIVND (reference sequence). CDR3 sequence reads: CASSDRGLSGDNEQFF. The CDR3 bases are TGTGCCAGTTCGGACAGGGGATTAAGTGGGGACAATGAGCAGTTCTTC.

The chain combines TRBV11-3 with TRBJ2-5; D unresolved. The germline V gene encodes CDR1 SGHNT and CDR2 YENEEA. The V end lost 6 bases, the J end lost 1 base, and 15 bases lay between the germline ends. There are 15 residues in the CDR3. The CDR3: CASSSGKVAQETQYF. The CDR3 DNA sequence: TGTGCCAGCAGTTCCGGTAAAGTAGCCCAAGAGACCCAGTACTTC.

V and J are TRBV20-1 and TRBJ1-1; D ambiguous. Deletions cut 3 bases from V and 10 bases from J, with 9 bases between. CDR3 length: 10 amino acids. Germline loops: CDR1 DFQATT, CDR2 SNEGSKA (reference sequence). The chain's CDR3 is CSASKLPAFF. CDR3 DNA: TGCAGTGCTAGCAAGCTCCCAGCTTTCTTT.

The V and J genes are TRBV5-4 and TRBJ2-1, with D possibly being TRBD2 (5 bases). The CDR3 has 16 amino acids. V was trimmed by 0 bases and J by 1 base, leaving 11 bases between them. From germline, CDR1 is SGHNT and CDR2 YYREEE (reference sequence). In DNA form, the CDR3 reads TGTGCCAGCAGCTTGGACCCATCGGGATCCTACAATGAGCAGTTCTTC. It codes for CASSLDPSGSYNEQFF.

The chain links TRBV5-1 to TRBJ2-7, with D possibly being TRBD1 (6 bases). Trimming took 1 base from V and 5 from J, leaving 13 bases between them. The germline V gene encodes CDR1 SGHRS and CDR2 YFSETQ. This CDR3 spans 14 amino acids. CDR3 loop: CASSLKQGRDEQYF. CDR3 nucleotides: TGCGCCAGCAGCTTGAAACAGGGAAGGGACGAGCAGTACTTC. The full variable domain, in which reference TRBV5-1 and TRBJ2-7 provide the parts outside the CDR3, is KAGVTQTPRYLIKTRGQQVTLSCSPISGHRSVSWYQQTPGQGLQFLFEYFSETQRNKGNFPGRFSGRQFSNSRSEMNVSTLELGDSALYLCASSLKQGRDEQYFGPGTRLTVT.

The chain carries TRBV9 and TRBJ2-1; TRBD2 matches at 9 bases. The CDR3 has 16 residues. The V gene's germline CDR1 is SGDLS and CDR2 YYNGEE. The V and J ends lost 0 bases and 0 bases, in that order; junction bases with no gene match: 1. The CDR3 nucleotides read TGTGCCAGCAGCGTAGTACTAGCGGGCTCCTACAATGAGCAGTTCTTC. This sequence encodes CASSVVLAGSYNEQFF.

This clone showed up just once. The rearrangement links TRBV9 to TRBJ2-7, with 8 bases lining up with TRBD2. Unmatched junction bases numbered 5, after V lost 0 bases and J lost 0 bases. Per germline, CDR1 SGDLS and CDR2 YYNGEE. The CDR3 has 16 residues. As DNA, the CDR3 is TGTGCCAGCAGCGTAGCCAGCGGGAGTTACTCCTACGAGCAGTACTTC. Its protein is CASSVASGSYSYEQYF.

This chain links TRBV18 with TRBJ2-5, with 9 positions matching TRBD1. The CDR3 covers 14 residues. Germline lookup yields CDR1 KGHSH and CDR2 LQKENI. V shed 4 bases, J shed 6 bases, and the junction held 6 bases outside the gene matches. The CDR3 spells CASSRRDRVQTQYF. CDR3 DNA sequence: TGTGCCAGCTCACGCCGGGACAGGGTGCAGACCCAGTACTTC.

The chain joins TRBV6-5 to TRBJ1-1; D gene uncertain. Trimming left V 7 bases short and J 0 bases short, with 9 bases between. The CDR3 has 13 residues. The germline CDR1 and CDR2 sequences are MNHEY and SVGAGI. The CDR3 DNA sequence: TGTGCCAGCACGAGGCAGATGAACACTGAAGCTTTCTTT. Translated: CASTRQMNTEAFF.

The chain combines TRBV30 with TRBJ2-2; a weak D match, TRBD2 (5 bases). The CDR3 is made up of 12 amino acids. Germline CDR1 is GTSNPN and CDR2 is SVGIG (reference sequence). Trimming shortened V by 4 bases and J by 7 bases, and 10 bases separated the two germline ends. DNA of the CDR3: TGTGCCTGGAACCTAGCAGTCGGGGAGCTGTTTTTT. It translates to CAWNLAVGELFF.

The V gene is TRBV4-2, the J gene TRBJ2-1; 7 bases line up with TRBD2. Germline V gives CDR1 LGHNA, CDR2 YNFKEQ. V trimming: 6 bases; J trimming: 1 base; junction bases outside the gene matches: 9. The length of the CDR3 is 16 residues. The CDR3 protein is CASRFGWEGSYNEQFF. In DNA, the CDR3 is TGTGCCAGCAGATTTGGGTGGGAGGGTTCCTACAATGAGCAGTTCTTC.

The chain joins TRBV18 to TRBJ1-1; perhaps TRBD1 as D (6 bases). CDR3 length equals 15 residues. Germline V lookup: CDR1 KGHSH, CDR2 LQKENI. With 4 bases removed from V and 5 bases from J, the gap between germline ends came to 17 bases. CDR3 bases: TGTGCCAGCTCACAGGCCGGGACAATGAGGACTGAAGCTTTCTTT. Its translation: CASSQAGTMRTEAFF.

This clone was recorded once. This rearrangement joins TRBV5-6 to TRBJ2-1; TRBD1 agrees at 7 bases. Unmatched junction bases numbered 7, after V lost 4 bases and J lost 3 bases. CDR1 is SGHDT and CDR2 is YYEEEE in the germline V gene. This CDR3 comprises 15 residues. This CDR3 reads CASSGRDRHYNEQFF. CDR3 DNA: TGTGCCAGCAGCGGAAGGGACAGACACTACAATGAGCAGTTCTTC.

The chain carries TRBV18 and TRBJ2-1; the match to TRBD1 covers 7 bases. The CDR3 loop spans 15 amino acids. The germline gives CDR1 KGHSH, CDR2 LQKENI. Trimming removed 3 bases from V and 3 bases from J; junction bases left unmatched: 5. The CDR3 sequence: CASSPGDRLYNEQFF. The CDR3 DNA reads TGTGCCAGCTCACCCGGGGACAGACTCTACAATGAGCAGTTCTTC.